The rows below give T cell receptor beta chains drawn from one sample of a study of blood T cells in healthy people across ages. TCRdb recomputed calls from the 5' RACE reads with MiXCR, one row per CDR3 protein. The sample has hundreds of thousands of distinct CDR3 sequences, more than 25% seen once; the top ten hold roughly a sixth. Input material: blood. The receptors stem from a woman at least 80 years old in good health. CDR3s include the opening cysteine and the closing phenylalanine or tryptophan. Each record gives: J gene, V gene, D gene, clone size, CDR3 protein, CDR3 DNA. The D gene is left open where the match is weak. Where a row states a size, it is once, few, many or the class of an expanded clone; other rows omit it.

TRBJ2-1	TRBV6-5	TRBD2	NA	CASSTPSGGANEQFF	TGTGCCAGCAGTACCCCTAGCGGGGGGGCAAATGAGCAGTTCTTC
TRBJ2-7	TRBV10-3	NA	many	CAISPGLYYEQYF	TGTGCCATCAGTCCAGGGCTGTATTACGAGCAGTACTTC
TRBJ1-4	TRBV7-2	TRBD1	NA	CASSLGQAATNEKLFF	TGTGCCAGCAGTCTCGGACAGGCGGCAACTAATGAAAAACTGTTTTTT
TRBJ2-3	TRBV5-1	TRBD1	NA	CASSLWGTGGGDTQYF	TGCGCCAGCAGCTTGTGGGGTACAGGGGGAGGAGATACGCAGTATTTT
TRBJ2-1	TRBV6-2/TRBV6-3	TRBD2	many	CASSYRLQREGSSSYNEQFF	TGTGCCAGCAGTTATAGGTTGCAGAGGGAGGGTTCGAGCTCCTACAATGAGCAGTTCTTC
TRBJ2-5	TRBV20-1	NA	many	CSAGTLETQYF	TGCAGTGCCGGGACATTAGAGACCCAGTACTTC
TRBJ2-5	TRBV18	NA	NA	CASSPPKGTNQETQYF	TGTGCCAGCTCACCACCGAAAGGGACAAACCAAGAGACCCAGTACTTC
TRBJ2-5	TRBV11-3	TRBD2	many	CASSLRSGGLQETQYF	TGTGCCAGCAGCTTAAGGAGCGGGGGCCTTCAAGAGACCCAGTACTTC
TRBJ2-5	TRBV20-1	NA	many	CSASPQSRASMETQYF	TGCAGTGCTAGTCCGCAGTCCCGGGCTAGCATGGAGACCCAGTACTTC
TRBJ1-1	TRBV29-1	NA	few	CSVPGKRDVTEAFF	TGCAGCGTGCCAGGGAAGAGGGACGTCACTGAAGCTTTCTTT
TRBJ2-7	TRBV11-2	NA	NA	CASSPGRGRSYNEQYF	TGTGCCAGCAGCCCAGGCAGGGGAAGGTCCTACAATGAGCAGTACTTC
TRBJ1-5	TRBV12-3/TRBV12-4	NA	NA	CASREQGVSNRPQHF	TGTGCCAGCAGGGAACAGGGCGTTAGCAATCGGCCCCAGCATTTT
TRBJ1-5	TRBV29-1	NA	many	CSVGGPPGQPQHF	TGCAGCGTTGGGGGTCCTCCCGGTCAGCCCCAGCATTTT
TRBJ2-3	TRBV6-2/TRBV6-3	TRBD2	many	CASSERGGRTDTQYF	TGTGCCAGCAGCGAGCGGGGGGGACGCACAGATACGCAGTATTTT
TRBJ2-2	TRBV3-1	NA	NA	CASSRGGPVTGGLFF	TGTGCCAGCAGCAGGGGGGGGCCGGTCACCGGGGGGCTGTTTTTT
TRBJ2-1	TRBV12-3/TRBV12-4	NA	many	CASRSARYNEQFF	TGTGCCAGCAGGTCCGCCAGGTACAATGAGCAGTTCTTC
TRBJ2-5	TRBV6-2/TRBV6-3	NA	many	CASRSPGRQETQYF	TGTGCCAGCAGGTCCCCGGGGCGCCAAGAGACCCAGTACTTC
TRBJ2-5	TRBV20-1	NA	many	CSATLGGYQETQYF	TGCAGTGCTACCCTAGGGGGGTACCAAGAGACCCAGTACTTC
TRBJ2-3	TRBV6-5	NA	many	CASSQRQSSTDTQYF	TGTGCCAGCAGTCAAAGACAATCGAGCACAGATACGCAGTATTTT
TRBJ1-2	TRBV12-3/TRBV12-4	NA	few	CASSREGGYTF	TGTGCCAGCAGCAGGGAAGGTGGCTACACCTTC
TRBJ2-5	TRBV7-2	NA	many	CASSSGITGETQYF	TGTGCCAGCAGCTCCGGGATTACGGGAGAGACCCAGTACTTC
TRBJ1-6	TRBV7-2	NA	NA	CASSLRERSPLHF	TGTGCCAGCAGCCTCAGGGAGCGTTCACCCCTCCACTTT
TRBJ1-1	TRBV7-9	NA	NA	CASSLTEGGWAFF	TGTGCCAGCAGCTTAACAGAGGGCGGTTGGGCTTTCTTT
TRBJ2-1	TRBV6-5	NA	many	CASSYSTRGSYNEQFF	TGTGCCAGCAGTTACTCCACGAGGGGCTCCTACAATGAGCAGTTCTTC
TRBJ2-5	TRBV20-1	TRBD2	few	CSARLGLAGGPRETQYF	TGCAGTGCTAGACTAGGACTAGCGGGGGGCCCTCGAGAGACCCAGTACTTC
TRBJ2-4	TRBV4-2	NA	NA	CASSQEPGPAKNIQYF	TGTGCCAGCAGCCAAGAGCCGGGGCCGGCCAAAAACATTCAGTACTTC
TRBJ1-2	TRBV4-2	NA	many	CASSQETGFGYTF	TGTGCCAGCAGCCAGGAAACAGGGTTCGGCTACACCTTC
TRBJ2-7	TRBV20-1	NA	many	CSASSPTDSYEQYF	TGCAGTGCTAGTTCCCCCACGGATTCCTACGAGCAGTACTTC
TRBJ2-7	TRBV7-6	NA	many	CASSPTGTTSYEQYF	TGTGCCAGCAGCCCAACCGGGACAACCTCCTACGAGCAGTACTTC
TRBJ1-6	TRBV6-5	NA	NA	CASRGVGGSPPHF	TGTGCCAGCCGGGGGGTGGGTGGCTCACCCCCCCACTTT
TRBJ2-3	TRBV27	TRBD1	many	CASSPQNTRPGGPTDTQYF	TGTGCCAGCAGTCCCCAGAATACCCGGCCAGGGGGCCCCACAGATACGCAGTATTTT
TRBJ1-4	TRBV9	TRBD1	NA	CASSSRDRSNEKLFF	TGTGCCAGCAGCTCCCGGGACAGGTCTAATGAAAAACTGTTTTTT
TRBJ2-3	TRBV3-1	TRBD2	NA	CASSPPSGEADTQYF	TGTGCCAGCAGTCCGCCTAGCGGGGAGGCAGATACGCAGTATTTT
TRBJ2-7	TRBV12-3/TRBV12-4	TRBD2	few	CASSLQLAGGPLDEQYF	TGTGCCAGCAGTTTACAACTAGCGGGGGGGCCCCTCGACGAGCAGTACTTC
TRBJ2-1	TRBV10-2	NA	many	CASSEPPGGTTYNEQFF	TGCGCCAGCAGTGAGCCCCCAGGCGGGACAACCTACAATGAGCAGTTCTTC
TRBJ2-7	TRBV20-1	TRBD1	many	CSARDRDRGSYEQYF	TGCAGTGCTAGAGATCGGGACAGGGGTTCCTACGAGCAGTACTTC
TRBJ2-1	TRBV7-3	NA	few	CASSLLGTSNEQFF	TGTGCCAGCAGCCTCCTAGGGACTTCAAATGAGCAGTTCTTC
TRBJ2-7	TRBV6-2/TRBV6-3	NA	many	CASSYPGSVLYEQYF	TGTGCCAGCAGTTATCCCGGGTCGGTGCTCTACGAGCAGTACTTC
TRBJ2-1	TRBV3-1	NA	few	CASSQVGYNEQFF	TGTGCCAGCAGCCAAGTGGGCTACAATGAGCAGTTCTTC
TRBJ1-5	TRBV20-1	NA	many	CSATPFNNQPQHF	TGCAGTGCTACCCCGTTTAACAATCAGCCCCAGCATTTT
TRBJ1-1	TRBV6-1	NA	NA	CAGGLGTNTEAFF	TGTGCCGGTGGCCTCGGGACGAACACTGAAGCTTTCTTT
TRBJ1-5	TRBV7-9	NA	NA	CASSPAQANQPQHF	TGTGCCAGCAGTCCCGCGCAGGCCAATCAGCCCCAGCATTTT
TRBJ2-3	TRBV6-1	NA	few	CASSGAGITDTQYF	TGTGCCAGCAGCGGGGCCGGTATTACAGATACGCAGTATTTT
TRBJ1-2	TRBV12-3/TRBV12-4	NA	NA	CASTNRGADYGYTF	TGTGCCAGCACCAACCGCGGGGCGGACTATGGCTACACCTTC
TRBJ2-5	TRBV10-3	NA	NA	CAIRGWADKETQYF	TGTGCCATCAGGGGCTGGGCAGACAAAGAGACCCAGTACTTC
TRBJ2-3	TRBV7-2	NA	many	CASSRFTTDTQYF	TGTGCCAGCAGCCGATTCACCACAGATACGCAGTATTTT
TRBJ1-5	TRBV10-3	NA	NA	CATSGGNQPQHF	TGTGCCACGAGCGGCGGCAATCAGCCCCAGCATTTT
TRBJ2-1	TRBV27	NA	few	CASRHNLGQRYNEQFF	TGTGCCAGCAGACATAACTTAGGGCAGAGATACAATGAGCAGTTCTTC
TRBJ1-2	TRBV27	TRBD1	NA	CASSPWTGADYGYTF	TGTGCCAGCAGTCCCTGGACAGGGGCGGACTATGGCTACACCTTC
TRBJ2-7	TRBV7-2	NA	many	CASSLVGKGSYEQYF	TGTGCCAGCAGCTTAGTTGGAAAGGGGTCCTACGAGCAGTACTTC
TRBJ1-5	TRBV3-1	NA	many	CASSQGTGQGQPQHF	TGTGCCAGCAGCCAAGGAACAGGGCAAGGTCAGCCCCAGCATTTT
TRBJ1-1	TRBV6-1	NA	NA	CASKARTNTEAFF	TGTGCCAGCAAGGCCAGAACTAACACTGAAGCTTTCTTT
TRBJ1-1	TRBV12-3/TRBV12-4	NA	NA	CASSPGRVRTEAFF	TGTGCCAGCAGTCCCGGACGGGTGAGAACTGAAGCTTTCTTT
TRBJ2-7	TRBV6-6	NA	NA	CASSYKVGLGLHEQYF	TGTGCCAGCAGTTACAAGGTGGGGTTGGGTTTACACGAGCAGTACTTC
TRBJ2-5	TRBV30	NA	NA	CAWSPGRETQYF	TGTGCCTGGAGTCCCGGGAGAGAGACCCAGTACTTC
TRBJ1-4	TRBV5-5	NA	many	CASSLETGWRTNEKLFF	TGTGCCAGCAGCTTGGAAACGGGGTGGCGGACTAATGAAAAACTGTTTTTT
TRBJ1-1	TRBV28	TRBD1	many	CASSPNPSPQGGSFF	TGTGCCAGCAGCCCCAACCCGTCCCCCCAGGGGGGCTCTTTCTTT
TRBJ2-1	TRBV5-1	NA	many	CASSFGVIGFEQFF	TGCGCCAGCAGCTTCGGGGTCATAGGGTTTGAGCAGTTCTTC
TRBJ1-2	TRBV7-9	NA	many	CASSFLGDYGYTF	TGTGCCAGCAGCTTTCTTGGGGACTATGGCTACACCTTC
TRBJ2-3	TRBV29-1	TRBD2	NA	CSVDKGGTSGIERTDTQYF	TGCAGCGTGGATAAGGGGGGGACTAGCGGGATAGAACGCACAGATACGCAGTATTTT